These 17 T cell receptor beta chains were sequenced from one sample in a study of blood T cell repertoires in COVID-19. Only in-frame clones appear in the TCRdb table, and some are missing; sequencing was by immunoSEQ multiplex PCR. The data show about 170,000 clones, 75% to 90% seen once. Sequencing was done on a sample of PBMCs or T cells enriched from blood (not recorded which). The receptors come from a woman aged 18 to 35 who had recovered from COVID-19.

The rearrangement joins TRBV4-2 to TRBJ2-1, with a weak D call TRBD2 (5 bases). Per germline, CDR1 LGHNA and CDR2 YNFKEQ. The CDR3 has 16 residues. V was shortened by 0 bases and J by 4 bases, with 13 bases between the two germline ends. The CDR3 loop is CASSQEMGASYNEQFF. In DNA, the CDR3 is TGTGCCAGCAGCCAAGAGATGGGAGCGTCTTACAATGAGCAGTTCTTC.

The sample holds one count of this clone. V is TRBV29-1 and J is TRBJ2-1; a possible D gene is TRBD2 (6 bases). Germline V lookup: CDR1 SQVTM, CDR2 ANQGSEA. The CDR3 consists of 13 residues. Between the trimmed V and J ends, which lost 4 bases and 7 bases, there was a span of 14 bases. The CDR3 reads CSVVRTTGNEQFF. In DNA, the CDR3 is TGCAGCGTTGTTCGGACTACGGGGAATGAGCAGTTCTTC.

The gene calls are TRBV4-1 and TRBJ1-4; the D gene is possibly TRBD1 (6 bases). The CDR3 sequence is 16 residues long. V gave up 4 bases and J gave up 4 bases, with 16 bases separating them. Germline V gives CDR1 MGHRA, CDR2 YSYEKL. The CDR3 is CASSPRINRDNEKLFF. For the CDR3, the DNA is TGCGCCAGCAGCCCGCGAATTAACAGGGATAATGAAAAACTGTTTTTT.

The rearrangement links TRBV3-1 (or the pseudogene TRBV3-2) to TRBJ1-1; 8 nucleotides align to TRBD1. V gave up 5 bases and J gave up 6 bases; unmatched junction bases: 11. The length of the CDR3 is 15 residues. Germline V lookup: CDR1 LGHDT, CDR2 YNNKEL (reference sequence). CDR3 loop: CASSGDRGPNAEAFF. The CDR3 DNA is TGTGCCAGCAGCGGCGACAGGGGCCCAAACGCTGAAGCTTTCTTT.

The genes are TRBV7-2 and TRBJ2-5; no clear D. The CDR3 extends over 15 amino acids. The V end was cut by 0 bases, the J end by 5 bases, with 13 bases between. Germline values: CDR1 SGHTA, CDR2 FQGNSA. DNA of the CDR3: TGTGCCAGCAGCTTAGCAGACCTCAGGATGGAGACCCAGTACTTC. Residues: CASSLADLRMETQYF.

V and J are TRBV18 and TRBJ2-3; TRBD2 agrees at 8 bases. CDR3 length: 17 residues. Trimming took 3 bases from V and 0 from J; bases not matched to a gene: 8. Germline assignment: CDR1 KGHSH and CDR2 LQKENI. CDR3 nucleotide sequence: TGTGCCAGCTCACCTCTCAGCGGGAGCCCTAGCACAGATACGCAGTATTTT. Translating gives CASSPLSGSPSTDTQYF.

This clone appeared once. The chain carries TRBV7-9 and TRBJ2-3, with a weak D call TRBD2 (6 bases). Germline V CDR1 and CDR2: SEHNR, FQNEAQ (reference sequence). The CDR3 extends over 15 amino acids. V dropped 5 bases and J dropped 1 base, with 13 bases sitting between them. In nucleotides, the CDR3 is TGTGCCAGCAGCGGACTATCACTTGGCACAGATACGCAGTATTTT. It encodes CASSGLSLGTDTQYF.

V is TRBV15 and J is TRBJ2-1; 8 nucleotides line up with TRBD1. After removal of 6 bases from V and 2 bases from J, the junction contained 3 bases not matched to a gene. This CDR3 is 14 amino acids long. CDR1 is LNHNV and CDR2 is YYDKDF in the germline V gene (reference sequence). The CDR3 nucleotides are TGTGCCACCAGTTACAGGGGGGCCTACAATGAGCAGTTCTTC. This encodes CATSYRGAYNEQFF.

The chain couples TRBV6-2 or TRBV6-3 to TRBJ1-2, with D possibly matching TRBD1 (5 bases). The CDR3 extends over 15 amino acids. V was trimmed by 5 bases and J by 4 bases, leaving 17 bases between them. Germline lookup yields CDR1 MNHEY and CDR2 SVGEGT. The CDR3 loop reads CASSRAGRTTYGYTF. Written as DNA, the CDR3 is TGTGCCAGCAGTCGGGCGGGACGCACCACCTATGGCTACACCTTC.

The rearrangement joins TRBV3-1 (or the pseudogene TRBV3-2) to TRBJ2-7; TRBD2 aligns across 9 bases. J lost 5 bases, V lost 0 bases, and 14 bases had no gene match. The length of the CDR3 is 18 residues. CDR1 and CDR2 from the germline V gene are LGHDT and YNNKEL (reference sequence). The CDR3 nucleotides are TGTGCCAGCAGCCAAGATAGGAGATGGCGGGAGGGGTTAAACGAGCAGTACTTC. Translating it yields CASSQDRRWREGLNEQYF.

The chain uses TRBV2 and TRBJ2-5, with D perhaps matching TRBD2 (6 bases). The CDR3 consists of 14 residues. V was pared by 5 bases and J by 1 base, with 11 bases between. Germline V gives CDR1 SNHLY, CDR2 FYNNEI. CDR3 region: CASSKGLSQETQYF. The CDR3 DNA sequence: TGTGCCAGCAGTAAGGGACTCAGCCAAGAGACCCAGTACTTC.

The sample holds a few counts of this clone. The V gene is TRBV18, the J gene TRBJ1-4; D not resolved. In germline, CDR1 is KGHSH, CDR2 LQKENI. This CDR3 comprises 12 residues. V was trimmed by 2 bases and J by 13 bases, leaving 11 bases between them. In nucleotides, the CDR3 is TGTGCCAGCTCACCAGGGGAGGATGTACTGTTTTTT. Its protein is CASSPGEDVLFF.

The sample holds a few counts of this clone. The genes are TRBV28 and TRBJ1-5; D call uncertain. The length of the CDR3 is 13 residues. Trimming cost V 6 bases and J 6 bases, with 12 bases left between them. The V gene's germline CDR1 is MDHEN and CDR2 SYDVKM. The CDR3 protein is CASSPNLGQPQHF. Written as DNA, the CDR3 is TGTGCCAGCAGCCCGAATCTAGGTCAGCCCCAGCATTTT.

V usage is TRBV7-8 and J usage is TRBJ1-2; D is possibly TRBD1 (5 bases). The CDR3 is made up of 16 amino acids. CDR1 is SGHVS and CDR2 is FQNEAQ in the germline V gene. Deletions cut 1 base from V and 2 bases from J, with 14 bases between. The CDR3 spells CASSLVAGFRNYGYTF. CDR3 sequence (DNA): TGTGCCAGCAGCTTAGTGGCAGGGTTTAGGAACTATGGCTACACCTTC.

The chain couples TRBV14 to TRBJ2-5; 9 bases line up with TRBD1. V lost 3 bases to trimming and J lost 5 bases; unmatched junction nucleotides: 4. This CDR3 comprises 14 residues. Germline CDR1 and CDR2: SGHDN and FVKESK. CDR3 region: CASSQGQGRETQYF. In DNA form, the CDR3 reads TGTGCCAGCAGCCAGGGACAGGGAAGGGAGACCCAGTACTTC.

The chain links TRBV27 to TRBJ2-7; weak D call: TRBD1 (6 bases). From germline, CDR1 is MNHEY and CDR2 SMNVEV (reference sequence). CDR3 size: 14 residues. V gave up 6 bases and J gave up 0 bases, with 12 bases separating them. DNA for the CDR3: TGTGCCAGCAGCCCGATACAGGGCTCCTACGAGCAGTACTTC. Its translation is CASSPIQGSYEQYF.

The V and J genes are TRBV12-3 or TRBV12-4 and TRBJ2-7; D may be TRBD1 (6 bases). This CDR3 contains 12 residues. Trimming cost V 6 bases and J 3 bases, with 9 bases left between them. DNA of the CDR3: TGTGCCAGCAGGCCAGGGGACTACGAGCAGTACTTC. This sequence encodes CASRPGDYEQYF.